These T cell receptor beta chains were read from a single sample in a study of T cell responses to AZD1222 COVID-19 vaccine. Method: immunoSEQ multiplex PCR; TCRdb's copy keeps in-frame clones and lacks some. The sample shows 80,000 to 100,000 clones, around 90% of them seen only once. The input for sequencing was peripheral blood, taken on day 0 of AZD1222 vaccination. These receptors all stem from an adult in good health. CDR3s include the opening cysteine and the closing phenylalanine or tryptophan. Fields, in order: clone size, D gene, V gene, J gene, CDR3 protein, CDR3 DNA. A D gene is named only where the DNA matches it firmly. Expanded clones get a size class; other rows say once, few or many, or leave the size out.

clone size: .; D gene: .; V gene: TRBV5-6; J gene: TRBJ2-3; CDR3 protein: CASSLFRTDTQYF; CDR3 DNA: TGTGCCAGCAGCTTGTTCCGAACAGATACGCAGTATTTT
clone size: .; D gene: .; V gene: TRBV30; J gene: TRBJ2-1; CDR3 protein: CAWSHSDNEQFF; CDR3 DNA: TGTGCCTGGAGTCACAGTGACAATGAGCAGTTCTTC
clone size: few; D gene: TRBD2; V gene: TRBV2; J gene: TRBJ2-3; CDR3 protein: CASSDPTSDTSTDTQYF; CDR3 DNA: TGTGCCAGCAGTGACCCGACTAGCGATACTAGCACAGATACGCAGTATTTT
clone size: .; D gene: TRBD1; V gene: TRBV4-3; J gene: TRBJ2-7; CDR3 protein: CASSQDRGRTSEQYF; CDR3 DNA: TGCGCCAGCAGCCAAGACAGGGGGCGGACGAGCGAGCAGTACTTC
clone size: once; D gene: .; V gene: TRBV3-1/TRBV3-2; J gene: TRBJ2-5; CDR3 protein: CASSQTETQYF; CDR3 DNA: TGTGCCAGCAGCCAAACGGAGACCCAGTACTTC
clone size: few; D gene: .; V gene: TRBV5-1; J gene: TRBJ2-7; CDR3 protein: CASSGTGHLYEQYF; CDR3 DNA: TGCGCCAGCAGCGGTACGGGACACCTCTACGAGCAGTACTTC
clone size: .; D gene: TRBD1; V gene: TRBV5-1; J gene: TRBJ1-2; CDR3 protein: CASSLGAPGDREAYGYTF; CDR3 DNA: TGCGCCAGCAGTTTGGGGGCTCCCGGGGACAGGGAAGCCTATGGCTACACCTTC
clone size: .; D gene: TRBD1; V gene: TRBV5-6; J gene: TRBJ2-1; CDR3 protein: CASNTGTGYNEQFF; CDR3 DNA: TGTGCCAGCAATACCGGGACAGGATACAATGAGCAGTTCTTC
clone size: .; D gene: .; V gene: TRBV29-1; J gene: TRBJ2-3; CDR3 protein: CSVTGPTDTQYF; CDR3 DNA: TGCAGCGTGACGGGGCCCACAGATACGCAGTATTTT
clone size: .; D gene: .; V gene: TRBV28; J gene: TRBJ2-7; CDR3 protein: CASSLTGTDYEQYF; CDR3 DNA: TGTGCCAGCAGTTTGACCGGGACCGACTACGAGCAGTACTTC
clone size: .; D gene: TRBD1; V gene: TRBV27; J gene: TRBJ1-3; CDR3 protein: CASSPLTGTGIPGNTIYF; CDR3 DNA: TGTGCCAGCAGTCCCTTAACCGGGACAGGGATCCCTGGAAACACCATATATTTT